This entry lists 12 T cell receptor beta chains sequenced from one sample in a study of brain metastases from non-small cell lung cancer. Only in-frame clones appear in the TCRdb table, and some are missing; sequencing was by immunoSEQ multiplex PCR. The sample lists a few thousand clones, 86% occurring once. Sequencing input: tumor-adjacent normal tissue. These receptors all come from a donor at least 40 years old with non-small cell lung cancer.

Written as DNA, the CDR3 is TGTGCCAGCATGGGACAGGGAAATTCACCCCTCCACTTT. Translation: CASMGQGNSPLHF. The V call is TRBV6-5, the J call TRBJ1-6; 9 bases are shared with TRBD1. V was pared by 7 bases and J by 7 bases, with 2 bases of the junction left unmatched. CDR1 MNHEY and CDR2 SVGAGI come from the germline V gene. The CDR3 totals 13 residues.

The CDR3 protein is CASSQGTSGALSTDTQYF. The DNA of the CDR3 is TGCGCCAGCAGCCAAGGGACTAGCGGGGCCCTTTCCACAGATACGCAGTATTTT. The chain carries TRBV4-3 and TRBJ2-3, with 12 positions matching TRBD2. Looked up from germline, CDR1 is LGHNA and CDR2 is YSLEER. V was pared by 1 base and J by 2 bases, with 7 bases of the junction left unmatched. This CDR3 is 18 amino acids long.

The chain employs TRBV5-1 and TRBJ2-1; 8 bases agree with TRBD2. The germline CDR1 and CDR2 sequences are SGHRS and YFSETQ. The CDR3 totals 15 residues. V shed 4 bases, J shed 8 bases, and the junction held 11 bases outside the gene matches. In DNA, the CDR3 is TGCGCCAGCAGCGCGGGACTAGGAATTGGCGATGAGCAGTTCTTC. Translating it yields CASSAGLGIGDEQFF. Combining the CDR3 with reference TRBV5-1 and TRBJ2-1 gives the whole variable domain KAGVTQTPRYLIKTRGQQVTLSCSPISGHRSVSWYQQTPGQGLQFLFEYFSETQRNKGNFPGRFSGRQFSNSRSEMNVSTLELGDSALYLCASSAGLGIGDEQFFGPGTRLTVL.

This clone appeared a few times. The V and J genes are TRBV12-3 or TRBV12-4 and TRBJ2-5; D is unclear. The V gene lost 7 bases and the J gene lost 4 bases, with 10 bases spanning the gap. The CDR3 has 12 residues. The CDR3 is CASTWSAETQYF. DNA of the CDR3: TGTGCCAGCACCTGGAGTGCAGAGACCCAGTACTTC.

The J gene is TRBJ2-3, the V gene TRBV4-2; D might be TRBD2 (5 bases). The length of the CDR3 is 14 residues. V was clipped by 4 bases and J by 2 bases, with 10 bases between them. The germline gives CDR1 LGHNA, CDR2 YNFKEQ. The CDR3 bases are TGTGCCAGCAGCCGGAGCGGACCCACAGATACGCAGTATTTT. As protein: CASSRSGPTDTQYF.

This chain uses TRBV3-1 (or the pseudogene TRBV3-2) with TRBJ2-3; TRBD2 matches 13 bases. V lost 4 bases, J lost 7 bases, and 5 bases stayed unmatched. Germline CDR1 reads LGHDT; CDR2 reads YNNKEL (reference sequence). This CDR3 has 15 residues. This chain's CDR3 is CASSPGLAGSNTQYF. Written as DNA, the CDR3 is TGTGCCAGCAGCCCGGGACTAGCGGGGTCGAATACGCAGTATTTT.

The rearrangement links TRBV18 to TRBJ1-4; possible D gene TRBD1, 6 bases. CDR1 is KGHSH and CDR2 is LQKENI in the germline V gene. This CDR3 has 15 amino acids. The V end lost 2 bases, the J end lost 5 bases, and 12 bases lay between the germline ends. This CDR3 reads CASSPVRGRNEKLFF. The CDR3 DNA reads as TGTGCCAGCTCACCAGTCAGGGGACGCAATGAAAAACTGTTTTTT.

This clone has more than one count but fewer than ten. This CDR3 is also generated by other DNA sequences in the sample. CDR3 loop: CASSKAYSNQPQHF. The CDR3 nucleotides are TGTGCCAGTTCGAAGGCATATAGCAATCAGCCCCAGCATTTT. The V and J genes are TRBV19 and TRBJ1-5, with unresolved D. The CDR3 length is 14 residues. Trimming stripped 8 bases from V and 0 bases from J, with 11 bases between. CDR1 is LNHDA and CDR2 is SQIVND in the germline V gene (reference sequence).

The chain employs TRBV5-6 and TRBJ1-5; D not certain. Per germline, CDR1 SGHDT and CDR2 YYEEEE. This CDR3 spans 15 amino acids. The germline V and J ends were trimmed by 0 bases and 0 bases, with 7 bases remaining between them. DNA of the CDR3: TGTGCCAGCAGCTTGGGCACCTATAGCAATCAGCCCCAGCATTTT. The encoded protein is CASSLGTYSNQPQHF.

The V call is TRBV5-1, the J call TRBJ1-1; D might be TRBD1 (6 bases). Germline V gives CDR1 SGHRS, CDR2 YFSETQ. CDR3 length: 14 amino acids. The germline V and J ends were trimmed by 3 bases and 2 bases, with 11 bases remaining between them. The CDR3 DNA sequence: TGCGCCAGCAGCTCAGGACAGCCAAACACTGAAGCTTTCTTT. Amino acid sequence: CASSSGQPNTEAFF.

The count of this clone is one. The CDR3 DNA follows: TGTGCCAGCAGCGCCCGGGACAGCAACTATGGCTACACCTTC. The encoded protein is CASSARDSNYGYTF. This rearrangement joins TRBV9 to TRBJ1-2; 7 nucleotides match TRBD1. The germline CDR1 and CDR2 sequences are SGDLS and YYNGEE. The CDR3 has 14 residues. After removal of 3 bases from V and 2 bases from J, the junction contained 4 bases not matched to a gene.

The chain couples TRBV23-1 to TRBJ2-6; 9 bases are shared with TRBD1. TRBV23-1 is given ORF status, its function remaining uncertain. The CDR3 consists of 17 residues. J gave up 0 bases and V 6 bases, and 6 bases lay outside the gene matches. As DNA, the CDR3 is TGCGCCAGCAGAGCCGGACAGGGGTCCTCTGGGGCCAACGTCCTGACTTTC. Translating it yields CASRAGQGSSGANVLTF.